These 8 T cell receptor beta chains came from one sample sequenced in a study of CD4 T cells in relation to SARS-CoV-2 and coronaviruses. Profiled with immunoSEQ multiplex PCR; TCRdb holds only in-frame clones, not every one. This table has 35,000 to 40,000 clones, around 85% appearing once. The sequencing input was memory CD4+ T cells from PBMCs. These receptors came from an adult with COVID-19.

The gene calls are TRBV11-1 and TRBJ1-1; possible D gene TRBD1, 5 bases. Germline-derived CDR1 and CDR2 are SGHAT and FQDESV (reference sequence). The length of the CDR3 is 14 residues. Trimming removed 0 bases at V and 2 bases at J, with 7 bases between. The CDR3 here is CASSLAQGNTEAFF. The CDR3 coding sequence is TGTGCCAGCAGCTTAGCTCAGGGAAACACTGAAGCTTTCTTT.

This rearrangement joins TRBV19 to TRBJ2-3, with a weak D call TRBD2 (6 bases). Deletions cut 6 bases from V and 6 bases from J, with 16 bases between. Germline V gives CDR1 LNHDA, CDR2 SQIVND (reference sequence). This CDR3 region has 14 residues. The CDR3 DNA reads as TGTGCCAGTAGATTCGGGACTCCGGGCGATACGCAGTATTTT. Translated, it gives CASRFGTPGDTQYF.

The chain links TRBV7-2 to TRBJ1-3, with D maybe TRBD1 (5 bases). There are 14 residues in the CDR3. Trimming shortened V by 2 bases and J by 2 bases, and 7 bases separated the two germline ends. CDR1 SGHTA and CDR2 FQGNSA come from the germline V gene. The chain's CDR3 is CASSLTGAGNTIYF. The CDR3 DNA is TGTGCCAGCAGCTTAACGGGGGCTGGAAACACCATATATTTT. The variable domain in full, with the rest retrieved from reference TRBV7-2 and TRBJ1-3, is GAGVSQSPSNKVTEKGKDVELRCDPISGHTALYWYRQSLGQGLEFLIYFQGNSAPDKSGLPSDRFSAERTGGSVSTLTIQRTQQEDSAVYLCASSLTGAGNTIYFGEGSWLTVV.

The rearrangement links TRBV7-9 to TRBJ2-1, with 8 bases fitting TRBD2. CDR1 is SEHNR and CDR2 is FQNEAQ in the germline V gene (reference sequence). Trimming took 5 bases from V and 7 from J; bases not matched to a gene: 10. The CDR3 has 15 amino acids. Here the CDR3 reads CASSLVSGSRNEQFF. The CDR3 DNA sequence: TGTGCCAGCAGCCTAGTAAGCGGGAGCAGGAATGAGCAGTTCTTC.

V usage is TRBV6-5 and J usage is TRBJ2-2; tentatively, D is TRBD1 (5 bases). There are 14 residues in the CDR3. Germline CDR1 and CDR2: MNHEY and SVGAGI. V gave up 7 bases and J gave up 3 bases, with 12 bases separating them. The CDR3 region has the DNA TGTGCCAGCATACCCAGGGCTGACACCGGGGAGCTGTTTTTT. Protein product: CASIPRADTGELFF.

The V call is TRBV7-2, the J call TRBJ1-2; D is undetermined. CDR3 length: 13 amino acids. Per the germline V gene, CDR1 is SGHTA and CDR2 is FQGNSA. V dropped 0 bases and J dropped 6 bases, with 8 bases sitting between them. This CDR3 reads CASSLAGYDGYTF. CDR3 DNA: TGTGCCAGCAGCTTAGCAGGGTATGATGGCTACACCTTC.

The J gene is TRBJ2-3, the V gene TRBV7-9; D assignment may be TRBD1 or TRBD2 (5 bases each). The CDR3 totals 17 residues. V lost 1 base to trimming and J lost 2 bases, with 16 bases between them. Germline CDR1 SEHNR, CDR2 FQNEAQ (reference sequence). This chain's CDR3 is CASSLVGASLFTDTQYF. In nucleotides, the CDR3 is TGTGCCAGCAGCTTAGTCGGGGCATCCCTTTTCACAGATACGCAGTATTTT.

The genes are TRBV7-9 and TRBJ2-7, with D possibly being TRBD2 (5 bases). The germline V gene encodes CDR1 SEHNR and CDR2 FQNEAQ (reference sequence). The CDR3 runs to 13 residues. Trimming removed 3 bases from V and 6 bases from J, with 12 bases in between. The CDR3 sequence: CASSLDGGGEQYF. The CDR3 DNA follows: TGTGCCAGCAGCTTGGATGGCGGAGGCGAGCAGTACTTC.